This T cell receptor beta chain was captured in a study of T cell changes during pregnancy in multiple sclerosis. Germline CDR1 is MDHEN and CDR2 is SYDVKM. Trimming took 3 bases from V and 7 from J, leaving 4 bases between them. This CDR3 region has 11 residues. Profiling relied on immunoSEQ multiplex PCR, and the TCRdb table lists in-frame clones only, not all of them. The sample consists of some 94,000 clones, roughly 90% of them appearing once. This sequence originates from a female donor with multiple sclerosis, enrolled in a pregnancy study. The chain joins TRBV28 to TRBJ2-1, with no clear D. The sequences come from peripheral blood, collected in the first trimester of pregnancy. The CDR3, as DNA: TGTGCCAGCAGTTTGACTAATGAGCAGTTCTTC. Its protein is CASSLTNEQFF.